Listed below are T cell receptor beta chains from one sample, sequenced in a study of monozygotic twins with inflammatory bowel disease. For each CDR3 protein, TCRdb gives one entry from its re-call of the 5' RACE reads, without DNA. Its listing shows nearly 45,000 distinct CDR3 sequences. Input material: blood. The receptors shown here come from a human donor with ulcerative colitis or Crohn's disease, or a healthy co-twin of an affected twin (not recorded which). The CDR3 runs from the conserved cysteine through the conserved F or W. Each record gives: J gene, V gene, CDR3 protein.

TRBJ2-2,TRBV2,CASSRQTGANTGELFF
TRBJ2-3,TRBV6-2/TRBV6-3,CASSYRGLATDTQYF
TRBJ1-1,TRBV6-5,CASTRGGQGEAFF
TRBJ2-1,TRBV4-1,CASSPTSGGASYNEQFF
TRBJ1-5,TRBV29-1,CSVGGGSQPQHF
TRBJ1-2,TRBV11-2,CASSLEPSNYGYTF
TRBJ1-1,TRBV18,CASSTGGNTEAFF
TRBJ2-7,TRBV7-2,CAIPGLSSYEQYF
TRBJ1-5,TRBV7-9,CASSLESGTQPQHF
TRBJ2-4,TRBV4-1,CASSLAGTGAQVQNIQYF
TRBJ2-1,TRBV7-8,CASSFLAGEYNEQFF
TRBJ2-1,TRBV7-9,CASSLGSHGYNEQFF
TRBJ1-1,TRBV5-1,CASSLDFATLPGAFF
TRBJ2-1,TRBV3-1,CASSQISSSYNEQFF
TRBJ2-7,TRBV11-2,CASSLEGVGLRPSLEQYF
TRBJ1-2,TRBV20-1,CSASQTVGFSYGYTF
TRBJ1-1,TRBV9,CASSVADQIMNTEAFF
TRBJ2-7,TRBV10-3,CATNRGYEQYF
TRBJ1-2,TRBV2,CASMIRVGYGYTF
TRBJ2-7,TRBV5-5,CASSSRDPWNYEQYF
TRBJ2-2,TRBV3-1,CASSPIRGFTGELFF
TRBJ1-6,TRBV3-1,CASSQVVGSPLHF